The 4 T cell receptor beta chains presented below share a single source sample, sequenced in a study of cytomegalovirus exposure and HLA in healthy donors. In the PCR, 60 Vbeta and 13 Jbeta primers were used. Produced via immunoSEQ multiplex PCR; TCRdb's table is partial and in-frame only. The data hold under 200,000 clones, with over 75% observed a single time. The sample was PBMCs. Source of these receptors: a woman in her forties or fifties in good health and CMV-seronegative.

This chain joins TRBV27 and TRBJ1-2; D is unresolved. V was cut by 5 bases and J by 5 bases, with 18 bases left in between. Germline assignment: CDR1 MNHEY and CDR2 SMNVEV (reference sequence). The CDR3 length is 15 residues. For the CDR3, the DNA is TGTGCCAGCAGTCTACTAACGGCCTCTAGGTATGGCTACACCTTC. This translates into CASSLLTASRYGYTF.

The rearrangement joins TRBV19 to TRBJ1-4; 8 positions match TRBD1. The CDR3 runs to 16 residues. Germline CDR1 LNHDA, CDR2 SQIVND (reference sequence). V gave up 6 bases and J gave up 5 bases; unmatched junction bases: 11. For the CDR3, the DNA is TGTGCCAGTAGAAAGGACAGGGCCCGAACAAATGAAAAACTGTTTTTT. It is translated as CASRKDRARTNEKLFF.

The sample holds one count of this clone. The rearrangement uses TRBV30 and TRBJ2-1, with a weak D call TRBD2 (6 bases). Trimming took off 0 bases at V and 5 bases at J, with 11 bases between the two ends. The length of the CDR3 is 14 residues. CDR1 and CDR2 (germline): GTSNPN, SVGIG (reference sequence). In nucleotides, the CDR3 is TGTGCCTGGAGTGTATCCGGGAGCGACAATGAGCAGTTCTTC. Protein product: CAWSVSGSDNEQFF.

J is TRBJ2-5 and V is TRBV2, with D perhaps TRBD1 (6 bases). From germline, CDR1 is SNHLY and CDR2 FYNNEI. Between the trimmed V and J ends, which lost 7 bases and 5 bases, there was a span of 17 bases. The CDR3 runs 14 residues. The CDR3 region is CASTRTVLGETQYF. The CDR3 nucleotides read TGTGCCAGCACCAGGACAGTGCTTGGGGAGACCCAGTACTTC. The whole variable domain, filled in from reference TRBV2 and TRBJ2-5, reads EPEVTQTPSHQVTQMGQEVILRCVPISNHLYFYWYRQILGQKVEFLVSFYNNEISEKSEIFDDQFSVERPDGSNFTLKIRSTKLEDSAMYFCASTRTVLGETQYFGPGTRLLVL.